The 18 T cell receptor beta chains below were found in one sample sequenced in a study of OX40 agonist ivuxolimab in advanced cancers. Data came from immunoSEQ multiplex PCR; TCRdb stores just in-frame clones and leaves some out. Of about 41,000 clones in the sample, around nine tenths were seen once. This specimen was CD4+ or CD8+ T cells sorted from blood, taken in a trial of the OX40 agonist ivuxolimab. The origin of the receptors is an adult with an advanced solid tumor such as melanoma, head and neck, liver or kidney cancer.

This clone was observed at least ten times. The V and J genes are TRBV18 and TRBJ2-7, with a tentative D call TRBD1 (5 bases). In germline, CDR1 is KGHSH, CDR2 LQKENI. V was trimmed by 4 bases and J by 1 base, leaving 11 bases between them. This CDR3 has 14 amino acids. As DNA, the CDR3 is TGTGCCAGCTCACGACAGACAGTGTCCTACGAGCAGTACTTC. Translated: CASSRQTVSYEQYF.

The rearrangement links TRBV28 to TRBJ2-2; D may be TRBD2 (7 bases). Per germline, CDR1 MDHEN and CDR2 SYDVKM. V was trimmed by 6 bases and J by 5 bases, leaving 19 bases between them. The CDR3 extends over 16 amino acids. The CDR3 coding sequence is TGTGCCAGCAGGTTCCCCCGGGGGGCGGTAACCGGGGAGCTGTTTTTT. This sequence encodes CASRFPRGAVTGELFF.

This chain links TRBV7-2 with TRBJ2-3; no definite D call. Trimming pared 2 bases from V and 1 base from J, leaving 10 bases between. The germline V gene has CDR1 SGHTA and CDR2 FQGNSA. This CDR3 has 15 amino acids. CDR3 loop: CASSLYLPGTDTQYF. In DNA, the CDR3 is TGTGCCAGCAGCTTATATTTACCCGGCACAGATACGCAGTATTTT.

CDR3 sequence reads: CASSYTSGEQYF. The CDR3 nucleotides are TGTGCCAGCAGTTACACGAGCGGGGAGCAGTACTTC. The rearrangement joins TRBV6-5 to TRBJ2-7; TRBD2 might be the D (6 bases). This CDR3 comprises 12 residues. Germline CDR1 and CDR2: MNHEY and SVGAGI. V lost 2 bases to trimming and J lost 7 bases, with 9 bases between them.

The chain carries TRBV2 and TRBJ1-1; no firm D call. The CDR3 runs to 10 residues. Trimming stripped 7 bases from V and 11 bases from J, with 11 bases between. Germline V gives CDR1 SNHLY, CDR2 FYNNEI. Here the CDR3 reads CASITYTAFF. In nucleotides, the CDR3 is TGTGCCAGCATTACCTATACGGCTTTCTTT.

This clone was detected only once. The V call is TRBV5-5, the J call TRBJ1-3; D gene unclear. The V end was cut by 2 bases, the J end by 7 bases, with 10 bases between. CDR3 length equals 13 residues. Germline loops: CDR1 SGHKS, CDR2 YYEKEE (reference sequence). The DNA of the CDR3 is TGTGCCAGCAGCTTTGACGGTTCGAACACCATATATTTT. This sequence encodes CASSFDGSNTIYF.

This clone was detected only a few times. The chain employs TRBV9 and TRBJ2-1; D possibly corresponds to TRBD1 (5 bases). This CDR3 is 15 amino acids long. V was trimmed by 0 bases and J by 6 bases, leaving 13 bases between them. The germline gives CDR1 SGDLS, CDR2 YYNGEE. The DNA for the CDR3 is TGTGCCAGCAGCGTAGCTGGCTCTGGGGCCAATGAGCAGTTCTTC. Translated: CASSVAGSGANEQFF.

V gene TRBV9 combines with J gene TRBJ2-7; 12 nucleotides line up with TRBD2. This CDR3 region has 15 residues. Trimming removed 0 bases from V and 7 bases from J; junction bases left unmatched: 5. Per germline, CDR1 SGDLS and CDR2 YYNGEE. The CDR3 nucleotides are TGTGCCAGCAGCGTAGGACTAGCGGGAGTGGAAGAGCAGTACTTC. Its translation: CASSVGLAGVEEQYF.

The J gene is TRBJ2-5, the V gene TRBV5-1; the match to TRBD2 covers 8 bases. The CDR3 length is 17 residues. The junction had 16 bases not matched to a gene; V was cut back by 4 bases and J by 5 bases. The germline gives CDR1 SGHRS, CDR2 YFSETQ. CDR3: CASSPMNGLASGETQYF. The CDR3 DNA reads as TGCGCCAGCAGCCCCATGAATGGACTAGCAAGTGGGGAGACCCAGTACTTC.

The V gene is TRBV29-1, the J gene TRBJ2-7; 9 nucleotides match TRBD1. Per the germline V gene, CDR1 is SQVTM and CDR2 is ANQGSEA. This CDR3 has 13 residues. The J segment lost 4 bases and the V segment lost 7 bases, leaving 8 bases of the junction unmatched. The CDR3, as DNA: TGCAGCGCGAATACAGGGGGCAGGTACGAGCAGTACTTC. Amino acids: CSANTGGRYEQYF.

The V and J genes are TRBV6-1 and TRBJ2-7; TRBD1 matches 7 bases. CDR1 is MNHNS and CDR2 is SASEGT in the germline V gene. Trimming cost V 6 bases and J 0 bases; bases outside gene matches: 8. This CDR3 comprises 15 residues. CDR3: CASSSTGQTSYEQYF. The CDR3, as DNA: TGTGCCAGCAGCTCCACGGGACAGACCTCCTACGAGCAGTACTTC.

The chain has TRBV5-1 and TRBJ1-5, with TRBD1 as a possible D gene (5 bases). The germline V gene encodes CDR1 SGHRS and CDR2 YFSETQ. V was cut by 0 bases and J by 2 bases, with 9 bases left in between. CDR3 length: 15 amino acids. In DNA, the CDR3 is TGCGCCAGCAGCTTGGAAGGGGTGGGCAATCAGCCCCAGCATTTT. This gives the protein CASSLEGVGNQPQHF.

This clone appeared a single time. J is TRBJ2-5 and V is TRBV19, with D uncertain. Trimming removed 1 base at V and 2 bases at J, with 5 bases between. The CDR3 spans 13 residues. In germline, CDR1 is LNHDA, CDR2 SQIVND (reference sequence). The CDR3 here is CASSIAGQETQYF. DNA of the CDR3: TGTGCCAGTAGTATAGCTGGTCAAGAGACCCAGTACTTC.

V and J are TRBV5-1 and TRBJ1-2; TRBD1 matches at 7 bases. V gave up 1 base and J gave up 12 bases; unmatched junction bases: 9. Germline V gene lookup returns CDR1 SGHRS and CDR2 YFSETQ. This CDR3 spans 13 amino acids. In DNA form, the CDR3 reads TGCGCCAGCAGCTTGCGGCAGGGGGGATCCGACACCTTC. This sequence encodes CASSLRQGGSDTF.

The chain uses TRBV18 and TRBJ2-7, with a weak D call TRBD2 (5 bases). Trimming pared 2 bases from V and 0 bases from J, leaving 8 bases between. The CDR3 totals 14 residues. Germline V gene sequence: CDR1 KGHSH, CDR2 LQKENI. The chain's CDR3 is CASSPEGRSYEQYF. The CDR3 nucleotides read TGTGCCAGCTCACCAGAGGGCCGCTCCTACGAGCAGTACTTC.

The chain couples TRBV7-8 to TRBJ2-7; D perhaps matches TRBD1 (5 bases). With 0 bases removed from V and 1 base from J, the gap between germline ends came to 10 bases. CDR1 is SGHVS and CDR2 is FQNEAQ in the germline V gene. The CDR3 length is 15 residues. The CDR3, as DNA: TGTGCCAGCAGCTTAGCAGACAGAGCGTCCTACGAGCAGTACTTC. It encodes CASSLADRASYEQYF. The entire variable domain, with the rest obtained from reference TRBV7-8 and TRBJ2-7, is as follows: GAGVSQSPRYKVAKRGQDVALRCDPISGHVSLFWYQQALGQGPEFLTYFQNEAQLDKSGLPSDRFFAERPEGSVSTLKIQRTQQEDSAVYLCASSLADRASYEQYFGPGTRLTVT.

This sequence joins TRBV12-2 and TRBJ2-6. TRBV12-2 is assigned pseudogene status. This CDR3 contains 22 residues. CDR3 nucleotides: TGTGCAAGTCGCTTATGCCCTCCTTGCCGTGTCAGAGATCTCTCTGGGGCCAACGTCCTGACTTTC. Protein product: CASRLCPPCRVRDLSGANVLTF.

V gene TRBV18 combines with J gene TRBJ1-4, with a tentative D call TRBD1 (6 bases). The CDR3 is made up of 14 amino acids. CDR1 KGHSH and CDR2 LQKENI come from the germline V gene. The germline V and J ends were trimmed by 2 bases and 8 bases, with 12 bases remaining between them. For the CDR3, the DNA is TGTGCCAGCTCACCAGGGGGGCCCAGAGAAAAACTGTTTTTT. Its translation is CASSPGGPREKLFF.